Shown below are 12 T cell receptor beta chains from a single sample sequenced in a study of early T cells in non-severe SARS-CoV-2 infection. TCRdb re-derived calls from the 5' RACE reads in MiXCR, one entry per CDR3 protein. The sample includes about 44,000 distinct CDR3 sequences, under 30% of them seen just once. The sample consisted of whole blood, taken at baseline. These receptors came from an adult who was a healthcare worker with PCR-confirmed SARS-CoV-2 infection or an uninfected control (not recorded which).

This clonotype has more than one count but fewer than ten. This sequence joins TRBV6-6 and TRBJ2-4; 7 nucleotides align to TRBD2. The CDR3 consists of 15 residues. Per germline, CDR1 MNHNY and CDR2 SVGAGI (reference sequence). V was pared by 4 bases and J by 11 bases, with 14 bases of the junction left unmatched. The CDR3 coding sequence is TGTGCCAGCAGTTCTCCTTCGACTAGCCCGGGGGTTCAGTACTTC. It yields the protein CASSSPSTSPGVQYF.

This clonotype was detected only a few times. The chain is built from TRBV5-1 and TRBJ2-7, with 7 bases lining up with TRBD1. Germline V gene sequence: CDR1 SGHRS, CDR2 YFSETQ. V gave up 4 bases and J gave up 5 bases; unmatched junction bases: 6. The CDR3 totals 13 residues. The CDR3 loop is CASSLTGFNEQYF. DNA for the CDR3: TGCGCCAGCAGCCTGACAGGGTTCAACGAGCAGTACTTC. Full variable domain (outside the CDR3, taken from reference TRBV5-1 and TRBJ2-7): KAGVTQTPRYLIKTRGQQVTLSCSPISGHRSVSWYQQTPGQGLQFLFEYFSETQRNKGNFPGRFSGRQFSNSRSEMNVSTLELGDSALYLCASSLTGFNEQYFGPGTRLTVT.

Worth noting for this clonotype: A read error is possible here, since a much larger clone lies one base away. This is likely a read error, given that the CDR3 carries no conserved phenylalanine or tryptophan at its end. V is TRBV20-1 and J is TRBJ2-1, with D unresolved. Germline CDR1 is DFQATT and CDR2 is SNEGSKA (reference sequence). Trimming took off 3 bases at V and 5 bases at J, with 5 bases between the two ends. There are 11 residues in the CDR3. Here the CDR3 reads CSASLDNEQFS. CDR3 in DNA: TGCAGTGCTAGTTTAGACAATGAGCAGTTCTCC.

This clonotype was counted between two and nine times. The chain has TRBV5-1 and TRBJ2-7; possible D gene TRBD1, 6 bases. This CDR3 comprises 14 residues. CDR1 and CDR2 from the germline V gene are SGHRS and YFSETQ. V dropped 4 bases and J dropped 4 bases, with 15 bases sitting between them. The CDR3 region is CASSLNLGAYEQYF. DNA for the CDR3: TGCGCCAGCAGCCTGAACTTGGGGGCATACGAGCAGTACTTC. Drawing the rest from reference TRBV5-1 and TRBJ2-7, the complete variable domain is KAGVTQTPRYLIKTRGQQVTLSCSPISGHRSVSWYQQTPGQGLQFLFEYFSETQRNKGNFPGRFSGRQFSNSRSEMNVSTLELGDSALYLCASSLNLGAYEQYFGPGTRLTVT.

This clonotype was found a few times. The chain uses TRBV5-6 and TRBJ2-5, with a tentative D call TRBD1 (6 bases). The ends were cut back, 4 bases at V and 5 bases at J, with 12 bases in the middle. Germline CDR1 and CDR2: SGHDT and YYEEEE. This CDR3 contains 13 residues. CDR3 in amino acids: CASSPDSAETQYF. In DNA form, the CDR3 reads TGTGCCAGCAGCCCGGACAGCGCGGAGACCCAGTACTTC.

This clonotype has more than one count but fewer than ten. The chain links TRBV18 to TRBJ2-2, with D perhaps TRBD1 (5 bases). The V gene's germline CDR1 is KGHSH and CDR2 LQKENI. CDR3 length equals 14 residues. V lost 5 bases, J lost 4 bases, and 11 bases lay in between. The CDR3 is CASSSQGSTGELFF. The CDR3 coding sequence is TGTGCCAGCTCATCGCAGGGTAGCACCGGGGAGCTGTTTTTT.

This clonotype has at least ten counts. The chain joins TRBV15 to TRBJ2-1, with 7 bases that match TRBD1. V trimming: 3 bases; J trimming: 1 base; junction bases outside the gene matches: 3. There are 15 residues in the CDR3. The V gene's germline CDR1 is LNHNV and CDR2 YYDKDF (reference sequence). The CDR3 DNA follows: TGTGCCACCAGCAGTGAGGGACAGTCCTACAATGAGCAGTTCTTC. This sequence encodes CATSSEGQSYNEQFF.

The V and J genes are TRBV5-5 and TRBJ2-7, with D possibly called TRBD1 or TRBD2 (6 bases each). V was pared by 10 bases and J by 0 bases, with 14 bases between. In germline, CDR1 is SGHKS, CDR2 YYEKEE (reference sequence). The CDR3 runs to 13 residues. CDR3 protein: CASGGLSSYEQYF. The CDR3 bases are TGTGCCTCTGGGGGGCTCAGCTCCTACGAGCAGTACTTC. The full variable domain, in which reference TRBV5-5 and TRBJ2-7 provide the parts outside the CDR3, is DAGVTQSPTHLIKTRGQQVTLRCSPISGHKSVSWYQQVLGQGPQFIFQYYEKEERGRGNFPDRFSARQFPNYSSELNVNALLLGDSALYLCASGGLSSYEQYFGPGTRLTVT.

This chain connects TRBV7-2 to TRBJ2-3, with 12 bases matching TRBD2. This CDR3 spans 18 amino acids. CDR1 and CDR2 from the germline V gene are SGHTA and FQGNSA. The V gene end was trimmed by 4 bases and the J gene end by 0 bases; junction bases not matched to a gene: 8. This chain's CDR3 is CASSSGLAGITSTDTQYF. CDR3 bases: TGTGCCAGCAGCTCCGGACTAGCGGGGATTACTAGCACAGATACGCAGTATTTT.

This clonotype showed up just a few times. CDR3 coding DNA: TGTGCCAGCTCTGATTATCGGCATAATGAGCAGTTCTTC. Protein product: CASSDYRHNEQFF. The chain is built from TRBV18 and TRBJ2-1; D is uncertain. Germline V gene lookup returns CDR1 KGHSH and CDR2 LQKENI. The CDR3 sequence is 13 residues long. V gave up 6 bases and J gave up 7 bases, with 13 bases separating them.

The chain employs TRBV7-3 and TRBJ2-2, with no clear D. The germline V gene has CDR1 SGHTA and CDR2 FQGTGA. The V gene lost 4 bases and the J gene lost 8 bases, with 14 bases spanning the gap. The CDR3 totals 14 residues. The CDR3 nucleotides read TGTGCCAGCAGCTACGGACCCGCCCCTGGGGAGCTGTTTTTT. It specifies CASSYGPAPGELFF.

This clonotype has more than one count but fewer than ten. The chain has TRBV20-1 and TRBJ1-5, with TRBD1 identical over 7 bases. J lost 5 bases, V lost 6 bases, and 4 bases had no gene match. This CDR3 comprises 12 residues. Per germline, CDR1 DFQATT and CDR2 SNEGSKA (reference sequence). The CDR3 loop is CSAAGGDQPQHF. DNA of the CDR3: TGCAGTGCGGCAGGGGGGGATCAGCCCCAGCATTTT.